This T cell receptor beta chain emerged from a study of cytomegalovirus exposure and HLA in healthy donors. Study results and limitations: The productive fraction for most TCR beta V segments was about 87% or about 30% in an earlier analysis.

For this clone: The antigen remains undetermined.

There are 15 residues in the CDR3. The germline gives CDR1 MDHEN, CDR2 SYDVKM. The trim removed 2 bases at V and 4 bases at J, leaving 4 bases unmatched. PCR amplification relied on 60 Vbeta primers (plus 13 Jbeta primers). Using immunoSEQ multiplex PCR, the repertoire was profiled, and TCRdb retains in-frame clones only, with some absent. Here the sample spans 100,000 to 150,000 clones, about 81% being singletons. The chain links TRBV28 to TRBJ2-3; TRBD1 aligns across 9 bases. Input material: PBMCs. The source of this sequence is a woman between 25 and 40 years old in good health and CMV-seronegative. The CDR3 protein is CASSLGGTGSDTQYF. In nucleotides, the CDR3 is TGTGCCAGCAGTTTAGGGGGGACAGGGTCAGATACGCAGTATTTT.